This passage covers 25 T cell receptor beta chains from one sample sequenced in a study of tumor-infiltrating lymphocytes in glioblastoma multiforme. TCR beta libraries were built from RNA through three nested multiplex PCR rounds using modified ARM-PCR. TCRdb re-analysed the multiplex PCR reads in MiXCR, keeping a single row per CDR3 protein. The data contain fewer than 11,000 distinct CDR3 sequences, just over 65% of them seen just once; the ten biggest clones take up around 29%. The sample was brain tumor tissue. These TCRs come from a male donor with glioblastoma.

Remarks on this clonotype: It is likely a read error, because the conserved phenylalanine at the end of the CDR3 is missing. The chain couples TRBV5-4 to TRBJ2-2; D is ambiguous. Trimming took 0 bases from V and 1 from J, leaving 10 bases between them. This CDR3 comprises 16 residues. CDR1 is SGHNT and CDR2 is YYREEE in the germline V gene (reference sequence). CDR3 in amino acids: CASSLGINRNTGELFS. The DNA of the CDR3 is TGTGCCAGCAGCTTGGGGATAAATCGGAACACCGGGGAGCTGTTTTCT.

With regard to this clonotype: The junction departs from germline at one end; a sequencing error may be responsible. The rearrangement joins TRBV10-1 to TRBJ2-3; D gene ambiguous. The CDR3 has 15 amino acids. CDR1 and CDR2 from the germline V gene are WNHNN and SYGVQD (reference sequence). CDR3 amino acids: CASSESSRNRDTQYF. As DNA, the CDR3 is TGCGCCAGTAGTGAGTCAAGCCGGAACAGAGATACGCAGTATTTT.

The gene calls are TRBV13 and TRBJ2-3, with D perhaps matching TRBD2 (5 bases). Per the germline V gene, CDR1 is PRHDT and CDR2 is FYEKMQ (reference sequence). V dropped 2 bases and J dropped 6 bases, with 12 bases sitting between them. The CDR3 has 14 amino acids. CDR3 sequence: CASSLRQAADTQYF. CDR3 bases: TGTGCCAGCAGCTTACGTCAAGCGGCGGATACGCAGTATTTT.

Points on this clonotype: An end of the junction does not agree with germline; a read error may underlie this. The genes are TRBV5-5 and TRBJ1-3; tentative D call: TRBD1 (6 bases). The CDR3 totals 14 residues. From germline, CDR1 is SGHKS and CDR2 YYEKEE (reference sequence). CDR3 nucleotides: TGTGCCTGCAGCTCCGGCAGGGGCTTGGACACCATATATTTT. Translation gives CACSSGRGLDTIYF.

By share, this clonotype ranks as medium-sized. This chain uses TRBV12-3 or TRBV12-4 with TRBJ2-1; TRBD2 might be the D (5 bases). Trimming shortened V by 8 bases and J by 5 bases, and 19 bases separated the two germline ends. This CDR3 has 15 amino acids. In DNA form, the CDR3 reads TGTGCCAGCGCGGGTCGAGCTACGGAAGACAATGAGCAGTTCTTC. It translates to CASAGRATEDNEQFF.

This clonotype was detected once. V is TRBV20-1 and J is TRBJ2-5, with D possibly TRBD1 on 6 matching bases. Germline CDR1 reads DFQATT; CDR2 reads SNEGSKA (reference sequence). Trimming cost V 0 bases and J 3 bases, with 14 bases left between them. The CDR3 is 15 amino acids. For the CDR3, the DNA is TGCAGTGCTAGAGATTACGGGACACCTAAAGAGACCCAGTACTTC. Encoded protein: CSARDYGTPKETQYF.

As regards this clonotype: One end of the junction does not line up with germline, which may come from a read error. J is TRBJ2-1 and V is TRBV6-1, with 9 positions matching TRBD1. The germline CDR1 and CDR2 sequences are MNHNS and SASEGT. This CDR3 has 16 residues. Here the CDR3 reads CAISESDRGPYNEQFF. DNA of the CDR3: TGTGCCATCAGTGAATCGGACAGGGGCCCTTACAATGAGCAGTTCTTC.

Notes on this clonotype: One end of the junction does not line up with germline, which may come from a read error. CDR3 DNA: TGCAGTGCTGAGGGGAGCAACACTGGAGCTTTCTTT. Amino acids: CSAEGSNTGAFF. The chain recombines TRBV20-1 with TRBJ1-1; D perhaps matches TRBD1 (5 bases). This CDR3 contains 12 residues. CDR1 and CDR2 (germline): DFQATT, SNEGSKA (reference sequence).

This chain joins TRBV20-1 and TRBJ2-3; D might be TRBD2 (5 bases). The CDR3 is made up of 15 amino acids. The V gene lost 0 bases and the J gene lost 5 bases, with 15 bases spanning the gap. Germline V gives CDR1 DFQATT, CDR2 SNEGSKA (reference sequence). The CDR3: CSARDRTAYRDTQYF. For the CDR3, the DNA is TGCAGTGCTAGAGATAGGACTGCCTATCGAGATACGCAGTATTTT.

In regard to this clonotype: The junction shows a germline mismatch at one end, possibly a read error. The V and J genes are TRBV6-1 and TRBJ2-3; the D gene is possibly TRBD2 (5 bases). This CDR3 spans 14 amino acids. Germline V gives CDR1 MNHNS, CDR2 SASEGT. This CDR3 is CAGSESGGGNTQYF. As DNA, the CDR3 is TGTGCCGGCAGTGAGTCGGGTGGAGGAAATACGCAGTATTTT.

Concerning this clonotype: A junction boundary mismatches the germline segment, possibly from a read error. The rearrangement links TRBV12-3 or TRBV12-4 to TRBJ1-4; TRBD1 matches at 7 bases. The CDR3 is made up of 14 amino acids. The CDR3 sequence is CASNIEGAGQKLFF. The CDR3 region has the DNA TGTGCTAGCAATATCGAGGGGGCCGGTCAAAAACTGTTTTTT.

J is TRBJ2-3 and V is TRBV20-1, with 11 nucleotides matching TRBD1. The CDR3 totals 14 residues. The J segment lost 2 bases and the V segment lost 5 bases, leaving 3 bases of the junction unmatched. Germline-derived CDR1 and CDR2 are DFQATT and SNEGSKA (reference sequence). This CDR3 is CSARDRGATDTQYF. In nucleotides, the CDR3 is TGCAGTGCTCGGGACAGGGGGGCCACAGATACGCAGTATTTT.

This clonotype was recorded once. This chain joins TRBV11-2 and TRBJ2-1; 7 bases map to TRBD1. This CDR3 has 17 amino acids. Trimming took 5 bases from V and 11 from J; bases not matched to a gene: 21. Germline V gene data show CDR1 as SGHAT and CDR2 as FQNNGV. In DNA, the CDR3 is TGTGCCAGCAGCCTAGCAGTAAGGGGGCCTTCGCGCAGTAAGCAGTTCTTC. This sequence encodes CASSLAVRGPSRSKQFF.

V and J are TRBV11-2 and TRBJ2-2; D uncertain. The V gene's germline CDR1 is SGHAT and CDR2 FQNNGV. V lost 5 bases and J 0 bases, leaving 7 bases between the germline ends. CDR3 length: 14 amino acids. CDR3 sequence reads: CASSLVTNTGELFF. The CDR3 coding sequence is TGTGCCAGCAGCCTAGTGACGAACACCGGGGAGCTGTTTTTT.

As regards this clonotype: Mismatch with germline at one junction end may stem from a read error. The V call is TRBV10-2, the J call TRBJ2-3; D not resolved. The CDR3 runs to 14 residues. Germline-derived CDR1 and CDR2 are WSHSY and SAAADI. CDR3 in amino acids: CASCDLVNTDMQYF. The CDR3 DNA follows: TGCGCCAGCTGTGATCTAGTTAACACAGATATGCAGTATTTT.

With respect to this clonotype: Compared with germline, one end of the junction differs, possibly owing to a read error. The chain recombines TRBV11-1 with TRBJ2-3, with D possibly matching TRBD2 (5 bases). The CDR3 is made up of 15 amino acids. Germline lookup yields CDR1 SGHAT and CDR2 FQDESV (reference sequence). The CDR3 DNA sequence: TGTGCCAGCAGCTTAACCAGCGGCCGCGAAGGTACGCAGTATTTC. It translates to CASSLTSGREGTQYF.

Worth noting for this clonotype: This may stem from a read error, because a much larger clone lies one nucleotide away. CDR3 DNA sequence: TGTGCCAGCAGTGCTGGACTGAGTATGAACACTGAAGCTTTCTTT. Translated, it gives CASSAGLSMNTEAFF. The chain has TRBV2 and TRBJ1-1; D gene uncertain. CDR3 size: 15 residues. From germline, CDR1 is SNHLY and CDR2 FYNNEI. V dropped 4 bases and J dropped 0 bases, with 12 bases sitting between them.

As concerns this clonotype: Relative to the germline gene, one junction end is altered; a read error may explain this. The chain links TRBV29-1 to TRBJ2-2; no clear D. This CDR3 has 12 residues. The germline gives CDR1 SQVTM, CDR2 ANQGSEA. CDR3 region: CRVEDVRGELFF. In nucleotides, the CDR3 is TGCCGCGTTGAAGACGTACGCGGGGAGCTGTTTTTT.

This clonotype was counted many times. This chain links TRBV28 with TRBJ2-4, with 7 bases aligning to TRBD1. The V gene's germline CDR1 is MDHEN and CDR2 SYDVKM. V gave up 1 base and J gave up 0 bases; unmatched junction bases: 3. The CDR3 is 16 amino acids. DNA for the CDR3: TGTGCCAGCAGTTTATCGACAGGGCGAGCCAAAAACATTCAGTACTTC. Protein sequence: CASSLSTGRAKNIQYF.

This clonotype rates as medium-sized. The rearrangement links TRBV12-3 or TRBV12-4 to TRBJ2-1; 7 bases are a match to TRBD2. Trimming took 2 bases from V and 12 from J; bases not matched to a gene: 7. The CDR3 covers 13 residues. The CDR3 bases are TGTGCCAGCAGTTTATTGGGGGAGGGAGCGCAGTTCTTC. Translating it yields CASSLLGEGAQFF.

This clonotype was observed a single time. The conserved closing phenylalanine or tryptophan is absent in this CDR3, likely reflecting a read error. This chain uses TRBV5-6 with TRBJ2-1, with TRBD2 identical over 7 bases. Losses at the gene ends were 2 bases for V and 5 bases for J; bases not matched to a gene: 13. The CDR3 contains 17 residues. Germline CDR1 is SGHDT and CDR2 is YYEEEE. The CDR3 bases are TGTGCCAGCAGCTTATTTGGGCTAGCGGAGGGACACAATGAGCAGTTCTCC. It codes for CASSLFGLAEGHNEQFS.

Remarks on this clonotype: The junction shows a germline mismatch at one end, possibly a read error. The J gene is TRBJ2-2, the V gene TRBV4-1, with a tentative D call TRBD2 (7 bases). From germline, CDR1 is MGHRA and CDR2 YSYEKL. CDR3 length: 15 amino acids. The CDR3 loop is CASSSHGGLGGESLF. CDR3 DNA: TGCGCCAGCAGCTCCCACGGGGGGCTCGGCGGGGAGTCGTTATTT.

Concerning this clonotype: Germline is not matched at one junction end, which may reflect a read error. The chain uses TRBV11-2 and TRBJ2-2; 7 bases align to TRBD2. CDR1 SGHAT and CDR2 FQNNGV come from the germline V gene. The CDR3 length is 20 residues. CDR3 region: CVSTPSFGQGLAVNTGELFF. The CDR3 nucleotides are TGCGTCAGCACCCCCTCATTCGGCCAAGGGCTAGCGGTAAACACCGGTGAGCTGTTTTTT.

V is TRBV3-1 and J is TRBJ2-1; 15 nucleotides align to TRBD2. Unmatched junction bases numbered 27, after V lost 6 bases and J lost 6 bases. Germline V gene lookup returns CDR1 LGHDT and CDR2 YNNKEL (reference sequence). This CDR3 region has 23 residues. CDR3 region: CASRPGSGGLLGTSGRLFNEQFF. The DNA for the CDR3 is TGTGCCAGCAGACCGGGGTCAGGGGGACTTCTCGGGACTAGCGGGAGGTTGTTCAATGAGCAGTTCTTC.

This clonotype was counted between two and nine times. A much larger clone lies one base from this, so it may be a read error. The chain carries TRBV21-1 and TRBJ2-3. TRBV21-1 is described as a pseudogene. The CDR3 extends over 15 amino acids. CDR3 coding DNA: TGTGCCACCCAATGGCGGAACTTTATCACAGATACGCAGTATTTT. Translated, it gives CATQWRNFITDTQYF.